The 9 T cell receptor beta chains in this list originate from one sample, sequenced in a study of T-cell reconstitution after alpha-beta-depleted transplantation in children. Unique molecular identifiers were built into the TCRbeta library. TCRdb reanalysed the PCR reads using MiXCR and keeps one entry per CDR3 protein. The table includes around 200,000 distinct CDR3 sequences, under 8.5% detected once. The material sequenced was PBMCs, mostly from graft donor cells, taken 360 days after TCRalphabeta/CD19-depleted stem cell transplant. The source is a male patient aged 2-9 years who had a stem cell transplant for acute myeloid leukemia, so the T cells may come from the graft donor.

This clonotype was counted many times. J is TRBJ2-1 and V is TRBV12-3 or TRBV12-4; 7 bases align to TRBD2. This CDR3 comprises 15 residues. V trimming: 2 bases; J trimming: 7 bases; junction bases outside the gene matches: 8. CDR3 loop: CASSLTGLGGNEQFF. The CDR3 nucleotides read TGTGCCAGCAGTTTAACCGGACTAGGTGGGAATGAGCAGTTCTTC.

The table lists this clonotype with a few counts. The J gene is TRBJ1-6, the V gene TRBV20-1, with D possibly TRBD1 on 5 matching bases. Trimming stripped 2 bases from V and 4 bases from J, with 12 bases between. The germline CDR1 and CDR2 sequences are DFQATT and SNEGSKA (reference sequence). The CDR3 spans 15 residues. CDR3 nucleotides: TGCAGTGCTAGATTATGGGGCGCGTATAATTCACCCCTCCACTTT. Translated: CSARLWGAYNSPLHF.

This clonotype occurred a few times. V gene TRBV5-1 combines with J gene TRBJ1-1, with D hard to call. V was pared by 1 base and J by 0 bases, with 7 bases between. Germline V lookup: CDR1 SGHRS, CDR2 YFSETQ. The CDR3 loop spans 14 amino acids. CDR3 in DNA: TGCGCCAGCAGCTTGTTACAGCTGAACACTGAAGCTTTCTTT. Amino acid sequence: CASSLLQLNTEAFF.

Many counts were recorded for this clonotype. The chain carries TRBV6-5 and TRBJ2-3; D gene ambiguous. Trimming removed 8 bases from V and 2 bases from J, with 14 bases in between. Germline CDR1 MNHEY, CDR2 SVGAGI. The CDR3 length is 14 residues. The CDR3 spells CASARSDNTDTQYF. In DNA, the CDR3 is TGTGCCAGCGCCCGGAGTGATAACACAGATACGCAGTATTTT.

The table lists this clonotype with a few counts. The chain has TRBV18 and TRBJ2-2; D ambiguous. V lost 0 bases and J 7 bases, leaving 6 bases between the germline ends. There are 13 residues in the CDR3. CDR1 KGHSH and CDR2 LQKENI come from the germline V gene. The CDR3: CASSPPRIGELFF. Written as DNA, the CDR3 is TGTGCCAGCTCACCACCGAGGATCGGGGAGCTGTTTTTT. Complete variable domain (other parts from reference TRBV18 and TRBJ2-2): NAGVMQNPRHLVRRRGQEARLRCSPMKGHSHVYWYRQLPEEGLKFMVYLQKENIIDESGMPKERFSAEFPKEGPSILRIQQVVRGDSAAYFCASSPPRIGELFFGEGSRLTVL.

This clonotype has a handful of counts. V gene TRBV10-3 combines with J gene TRBJ1-1; D gene ambiguous. The V and J ends lost 4 bases and 1 base respectively, with 10 bases between them. The CDR3 extends over 14 amino acids. CDR1 is ENHRY, CDR2 SYGVKD, per germline. The CDR3 loop is CAISATVSNTEAFF. DNA of the CDR3: TGTGCCATCAGTGCAACAGTTTCGAACACTGAAGCTTTCTTT.

This clonotype was seen ten or more times. The CDR3 DNA sequence: TGCAGTGCTAGAAGGTCGGGGGCGAACACCGGGGAGCTGTTTTTT. Protein product: CSARRSGANTGELFF. The chain employs TRBV20-1 and TRBJ2-2; D may be TRBD2 (6 bases). Trimming pared 2 bases from V and 0 bases from J, leaving 10 bases between. Germline V gene sequence: CDR1 DFQATT, CDR2 SNEGSKA (reference sequence). CDR3 length: 15 residues.

The V and J genes are TRBV5-1 and TRBJ2-2, with 7 bases fitting TRBD1. The V and J ends lost 5 bases and 8 bases, in that order; junction bases with no gene match: 6. The CDR3 extends over 13 amino acids. The germline CDR1 and CDR2 sequences are SGHRS and YFSETQ. CDR3 sequence: CASRRDRAGELFF. The CDR3 DNA follows: TGCGCCAGCAGACGCGACAGGGCGGGGGAGCTGTTTTTT.

This chain uses TRBV6-5 with TRBJ1-1; D might be TRBD1 (6 bases). The germline V and J ends were trimmed by 6 bases and 1 base, with 12 bases remaining between them. CDR3 length: 14 amino acids. The germline V gene encodes CDR1 MNHEY and CDR2 SVGAGI. The CDR3 coding sequence is TGTGCCAGCAGCCGCCGGGACACGAACACTGAAGCTTTCTTT. Its translation: CASSRRDTNTEAFF.